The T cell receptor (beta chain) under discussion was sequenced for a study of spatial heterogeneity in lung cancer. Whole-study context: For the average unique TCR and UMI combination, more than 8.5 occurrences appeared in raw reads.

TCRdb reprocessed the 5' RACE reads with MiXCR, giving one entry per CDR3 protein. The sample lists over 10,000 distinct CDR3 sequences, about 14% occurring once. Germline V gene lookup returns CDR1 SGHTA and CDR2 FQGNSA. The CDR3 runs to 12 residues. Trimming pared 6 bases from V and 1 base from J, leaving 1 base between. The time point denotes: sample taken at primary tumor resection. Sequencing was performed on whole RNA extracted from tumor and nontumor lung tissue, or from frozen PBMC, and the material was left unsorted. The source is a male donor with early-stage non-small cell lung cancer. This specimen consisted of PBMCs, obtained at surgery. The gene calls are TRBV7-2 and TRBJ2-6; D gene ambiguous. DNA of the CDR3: TGTGCCAGCAGTTCTGGGGCCAACGTCCTGACTTTC. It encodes CASSSGANVLTF.